This TCR beta chain emerged from a study of siplizumab effects on memory and regulatory T cells. Notes on the study in general: Proliferating siplizumab-cultured Tregs lacked confirmed suppressive function. Some alloreactive sequences were traceable to unstimulated CD4+ memory cells, and siplizumab significantly reduced them.

TCR templates numbering 90,000 to 100,000 were assayed per sample. Method: immunoSEQ multiplex PCR; TCRdb's copy keeps in-frame clones and lacks some. The sample includes approximately 100,000 clones, 80% to 95% of them seen just once. A note on this clone: The antigen is unknown.

The CDR3 extends over 14 amino acids. From germline, CDR1 is MNHEY and CDR2 SVGAGI. Trimming stripped 6 bases from V and 8 bases from J, with 16 bases between. Sequences were obtained from non-Treg CD4+ T cells sorted from blood. This sequence was found in a human donor in good health. J is TRBJ1-4 and V is TRBV6-5, with D possibly matching TRBD1 (5 bases). Here the CDR3 DNA reads TGTGCCAGCAGGCCGGGACCCGCTGGGGAAAAACTGTTTTTT. Protein: CASRPGPAGEKLFF.